Listed below are T cell receptor beta chains from one sample, sequenced in a study of identifying expanded T cells in peripheral blood. Only in-frame clones appear in the TCRdb table, and some are missing; sequencing was by immunoSEQ multiplex PCR. The repertoire has 70,000 or so clones, almost 90% of them found once; the top ten carry roughly 3%. Input material: blood. The receptors shown here come from a person aged 18-70 years in good health. Each CDR3 is given with its conserved first and last residue. D genes are given only for firm matches. The size field is filled for only some rows; it gives once, few, many or a size class.

v_call	j_call	clone_size	d_call	cdr3_nt	cdr3_aa
TRBV18	TRBJ2-7	NA	TRBD1	TGTGCCAGCTCACTTGCGACAGGGGACGAGCAGTACTTC	CASSLATGDEQYF
TRBV30	TRBJ2-3	NA	TRBD2	TGTGCCTGGAGTAGTAGCGGGGGGTCAAATACGCAGTATTTT	CAWSSSGGSNTQYF
TRBV19	TRBJ1-4	NA	TRBD1	TGTGCCAGTAGTCTCGGGACAGACCTATCTGCAACTAATGAAAAACTGTTTTTT	CASSLGTDLSATNEKLFF
TRBV6-1	TRBJ2-1	NA	TRBD2	TGTGCCAGCGATAATCGACTAGCAGACAATGAGCAGTTCTTC	CASDNRLADNEQFF
TRBV5-4	TRBJ1-2	NA	NA	TGTGCCAGCAGCTTAGGCCAGGAGAGTGGCTACACCTTC	CASSLGQESGYTF
TRBV7-2	TRBJ2-5	NA	NA	TGTGCCAGCAGCTTACCGCCCCGGGAGACCCAGTACTTC	CASSLPPRETQYF
TRBV29-1	TRBJ1-2	NA	NA	TGCAGCGGCGGGGCGTCGGCCTATGGCTACACCTTC	CSGGASAYGYTF
TRBV28	TRBJ1-4	NA	NA	TGTGCCAGCAGTAGAAAGAATGTGGTTTTCGGATTAGGGACCGATCCTAATGAAAAACTGTTTTTT	CASSRKNVVFGLGTDPNEKLFF
TRBV5-1	TRBJ2-3	NA	NA	TGCGCCAGCAGCTTGGTTGGTGATAGCACAGATACGCAGTATTTT	CASSLVGDSTDTQYF
TRBV6-5	TRBJ2-5	NA	NA	TGTGCCAGCAGTTACTCTGGAGAGACCCAGTACTTC	CASSYSGETQYF
TRBV5-8	TRBJ1-3	NA	NA	TGTGCCAGCAGCGGTGGGGGCTCTGGAAACACCATATATTTT	CASSGGGSGNTIYF
TRBV19	TRBJ1-1	NA	NA	TGTGCCAGTAGTAAGAGGGGAGAGACTGAAGCTTTCTTT	CASSKRGETEAFF
TRBV28	TRBJ1-1	NA	NA	TGTGCCAGCAGTCCGGGACGGGCACGAAACACTGAAGCTTTCTTT	CASSPGRARNTEAFF
TRBV20-1	TRBJ2-5	NA	NA	TGCAGTGCCCTAGGTGGGGAGACCCAGTACTTC	CSALGGETQYF
TRBV4-2	TRBJ2-6	NA	NA	TGTGCCAGCAGCCAAGACTTGCACGGGGCCAACGTCCTGACTTTC	CASSQDLHGANVLTF
TRBV28	TRBJ2-1	few	NA	TGTGCCACCCTGGCCCTAGCATCCTACAATGAGCAGTTCTTC	CATLALASYNEQFF
TRBV18	TRBJ1-1	NA	NA	TGTGCCAGCTCACCAGGGTTGCGGACTGAAGCTTTCTTT	CASSPGLRTEAFF
TRBV13	TRBJ1-6	NA	NA	TGTGCCAGCAGCTTAAGTAATTCACCCCTCCACTTT	CASSLSNSPLHF
TRBV7-8	TRBJ2-7	NA	TRBD2	TGTGCCAGCAGCTTAGCCCTAGCGGGAGACTACGAGCAGTACTTC	CASSLALAGDYEQYF
TRBV19	TRBJ2-2	NA	NA	TGTGCCAGTAGTATACCTTTTCGCAGGGGCAACACCGGGGAGCTGTTTTTT	CASSIPFRRGNTGELFF
TRBV5-1	TRBJ1-6	NA	NA	TGCGCCAGCCGGACAGAGAATTCACCCCTCCACTTT	CASRTENSPLHF
TRBV2	TRBJ2-5	NA	NA	TGTGCCAGCAGCTTTTCGTTAGCGGCCGCAAAAGAGACCCAGTACTTC	CASSFSLAAAKETQYF
TRBV19	TRBJ1-2	NA	NA	TGTGCCAGTAGTATAGCCTCCCGCTACTATGGCTACACCTTC	CASSIASRYYGYTF
TRBV9	TRBJ2-5	NA	TRBD2	TGTGCCAGCAGCGTAGAAGCGGGGCCTGTTCCCCAGTACTTC	CASSVEAGPVPQYF